This TCR beta chain derives from a study of human T cells and chemical hapten exposure. Whole-study findings and limits: Significantly more large CDR3 similarity clusters arose among expanded TCRs than among controls.

Time point here: pre-sensitization, week 0. Stated treatment: therapeutic diphenylcyclopropenone sensitization with weekly scalp DPC. Extraction of total RNA was performed on unfractionated whole blood. Sample donors consisted of patients with alopecia, aged 18 to 70 years, who were suitable for DPC. This CDR3 comprises 17 residues. V shed 0 bases, J shed 1 base, and the junction held 9 bases outside the gene matches. Per germline, CDR1 SGHRS and CDR2 YFSETQ. This clonotype was seen ten or more times. Its antigen is not identified. In the source study's methods: Samples contained a median of about 96,000 TCRs, with a range of about 23,224 to 690,600. Using its own MiXCR run on the RACE reads, TCRdb lists one record per CDR3 protein. TCRdb's processing, not the authors' own work, is the source of the V and J calls. The top ten hold less than 2.5% of the sample, which has tens of thousands of distinct CDR3 sequences, 9% to 15% seen once.

The sequence came from a woman aged 40 to 50 with alopecia areata. Some clones in this sample may be carry-over from other donors' samples. The V and J genes are TRBV5-1 and TRBJ1-1; 7 nucleotides line up with TRBD1. The sample consisted of whole blood, taken in connection with sensitization to the hapten diphenylcyclopropenone (DPC). The CDR3 DNA follows: TGCGCCAGCAGCTTGGTCGCAAATCGGGACAGGAACACTGAAGCTTTCTTT. This gives the protein CASSLVANRDRNTEAFF.